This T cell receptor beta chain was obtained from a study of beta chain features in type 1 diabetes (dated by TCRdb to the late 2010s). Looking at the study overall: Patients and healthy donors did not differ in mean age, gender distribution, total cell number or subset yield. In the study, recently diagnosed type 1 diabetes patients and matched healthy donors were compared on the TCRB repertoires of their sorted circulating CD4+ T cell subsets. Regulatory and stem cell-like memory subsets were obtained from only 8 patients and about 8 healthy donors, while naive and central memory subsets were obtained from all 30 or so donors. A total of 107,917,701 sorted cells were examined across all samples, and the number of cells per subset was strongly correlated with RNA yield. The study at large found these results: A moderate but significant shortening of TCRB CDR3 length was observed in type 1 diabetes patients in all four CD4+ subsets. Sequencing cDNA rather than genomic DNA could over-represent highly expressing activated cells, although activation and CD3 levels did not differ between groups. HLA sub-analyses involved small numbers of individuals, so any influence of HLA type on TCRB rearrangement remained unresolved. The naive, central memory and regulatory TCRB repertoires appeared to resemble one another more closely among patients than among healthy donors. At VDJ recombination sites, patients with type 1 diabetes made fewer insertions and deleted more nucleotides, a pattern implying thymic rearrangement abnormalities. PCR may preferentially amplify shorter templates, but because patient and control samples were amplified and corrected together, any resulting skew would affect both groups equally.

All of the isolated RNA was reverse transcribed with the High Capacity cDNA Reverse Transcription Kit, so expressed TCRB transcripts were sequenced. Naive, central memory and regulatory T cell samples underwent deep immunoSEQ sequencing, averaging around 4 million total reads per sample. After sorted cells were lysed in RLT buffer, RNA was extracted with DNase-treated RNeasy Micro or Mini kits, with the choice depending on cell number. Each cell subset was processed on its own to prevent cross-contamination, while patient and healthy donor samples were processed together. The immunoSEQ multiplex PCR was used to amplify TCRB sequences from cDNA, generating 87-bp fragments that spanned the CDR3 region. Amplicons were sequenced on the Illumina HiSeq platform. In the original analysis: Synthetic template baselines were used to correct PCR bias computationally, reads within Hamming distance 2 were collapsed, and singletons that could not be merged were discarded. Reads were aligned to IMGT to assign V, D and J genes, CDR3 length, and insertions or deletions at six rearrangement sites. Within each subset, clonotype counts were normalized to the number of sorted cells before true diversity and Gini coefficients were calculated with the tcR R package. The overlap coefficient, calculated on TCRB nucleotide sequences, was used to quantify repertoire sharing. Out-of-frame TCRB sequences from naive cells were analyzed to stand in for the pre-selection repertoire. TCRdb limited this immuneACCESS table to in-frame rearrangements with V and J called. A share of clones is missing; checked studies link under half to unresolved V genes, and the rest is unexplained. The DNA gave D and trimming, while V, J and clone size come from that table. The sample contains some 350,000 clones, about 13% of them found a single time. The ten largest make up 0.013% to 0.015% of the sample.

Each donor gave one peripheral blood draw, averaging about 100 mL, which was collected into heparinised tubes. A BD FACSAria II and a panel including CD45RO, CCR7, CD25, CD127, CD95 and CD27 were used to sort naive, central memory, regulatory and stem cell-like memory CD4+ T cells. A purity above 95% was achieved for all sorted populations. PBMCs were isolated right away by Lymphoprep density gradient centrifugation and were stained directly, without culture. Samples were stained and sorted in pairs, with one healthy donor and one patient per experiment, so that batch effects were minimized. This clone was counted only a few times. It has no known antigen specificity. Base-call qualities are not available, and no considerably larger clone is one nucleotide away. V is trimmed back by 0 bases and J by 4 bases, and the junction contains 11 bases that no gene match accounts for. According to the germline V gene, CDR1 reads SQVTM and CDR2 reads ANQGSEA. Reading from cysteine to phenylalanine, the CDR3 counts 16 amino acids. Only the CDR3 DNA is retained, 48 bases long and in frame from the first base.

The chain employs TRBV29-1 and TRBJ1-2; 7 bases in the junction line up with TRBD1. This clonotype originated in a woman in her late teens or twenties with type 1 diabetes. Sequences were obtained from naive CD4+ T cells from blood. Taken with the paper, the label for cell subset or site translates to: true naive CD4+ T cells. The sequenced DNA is TGCAGCGTTGAAGAAGTTCGGGACAGAGCGGCCTATGGCTACACCTTC. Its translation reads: CSVEEVRDRAAYGYTF. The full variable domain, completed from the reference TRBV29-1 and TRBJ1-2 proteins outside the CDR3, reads SAVISQKPSRDICQRGTSLTIQCQVDSQVTMMFWYRQQPGQSLTLIATANQGSEATYESGFVIDKFPISRPNLTFSTLTVSNMSPEDSSIYLCSVEEVRDRAAYGYTFGSGTRLTVV.